The T cell receptor (beta chain) described here comes from a study of shared clonotypes between healthy human individuals. Study in general: Each donor's CD8 memory used one plate, CD8 naive two, each CD4 subset three.

Trimming removed 1 base from V and 9 bases from J, with 10 bases in between. Germline CDR1 LNHDA, CDR2 SQIVND (reference sequence). This CDR3 spans 13 amino acids. Clones were read by immunoSEQ multiplex PCR, and TCRdb kept only the in-frame ones, dropping some. The sample has about 2,500,000 clones, 85% to 95% seen once. The sample comprised naive CD4+ T cells sorted from blood. The subset: CD45RA+ positively selected. This rearrangement joins TRBV19 to TRBJ2-4, with D perhaps matching TRBD1 (7 bases). This sequence was found in a man aged 18 to 35 in good health. The DNA for the CDR3 is TGTGCCAGTAGTATAGGGCAGGGGGGCATTCAGTACTTC. Residues: CASSIGQGGIQYF.